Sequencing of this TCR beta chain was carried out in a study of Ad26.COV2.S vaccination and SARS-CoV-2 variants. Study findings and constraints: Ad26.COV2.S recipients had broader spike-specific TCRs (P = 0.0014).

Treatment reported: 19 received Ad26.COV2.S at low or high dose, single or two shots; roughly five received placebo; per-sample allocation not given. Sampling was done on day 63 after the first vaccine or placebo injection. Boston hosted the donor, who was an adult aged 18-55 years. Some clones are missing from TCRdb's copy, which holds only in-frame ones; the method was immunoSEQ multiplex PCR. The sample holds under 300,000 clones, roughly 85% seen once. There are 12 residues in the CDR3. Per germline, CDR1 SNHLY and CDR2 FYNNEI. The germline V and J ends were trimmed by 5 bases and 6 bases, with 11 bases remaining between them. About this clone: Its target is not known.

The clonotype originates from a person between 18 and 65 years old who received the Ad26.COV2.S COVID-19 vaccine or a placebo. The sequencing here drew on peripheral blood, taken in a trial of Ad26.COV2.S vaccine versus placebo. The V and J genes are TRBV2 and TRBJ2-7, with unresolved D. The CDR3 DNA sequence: TGTGCCAGCAGTCCGGCCCCCGCCGAGCAGTACTTC. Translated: CASSPAPAEQYF.